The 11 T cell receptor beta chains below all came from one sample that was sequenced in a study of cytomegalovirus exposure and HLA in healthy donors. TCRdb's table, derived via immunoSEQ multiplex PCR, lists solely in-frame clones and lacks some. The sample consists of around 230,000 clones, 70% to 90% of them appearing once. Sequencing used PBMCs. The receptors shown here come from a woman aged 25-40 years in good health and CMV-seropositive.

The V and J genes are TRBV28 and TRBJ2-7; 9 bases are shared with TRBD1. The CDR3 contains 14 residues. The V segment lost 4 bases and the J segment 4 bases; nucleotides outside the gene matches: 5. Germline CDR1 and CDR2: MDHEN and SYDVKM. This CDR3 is CASSSADRGYEQYF. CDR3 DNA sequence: TGTGCCAGCAGTTCCGCGGACAGGGGATACGAGCAGTACTTC.

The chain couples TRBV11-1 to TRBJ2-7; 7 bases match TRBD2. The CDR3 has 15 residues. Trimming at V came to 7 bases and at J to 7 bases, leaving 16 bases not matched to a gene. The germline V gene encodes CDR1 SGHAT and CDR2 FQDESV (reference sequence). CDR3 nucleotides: TGTGCCAGCACCCCGTCCCGGGCGGGAGTTTGGGAGCAGTACTTC. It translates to CASTPSRAGVWEQYF.

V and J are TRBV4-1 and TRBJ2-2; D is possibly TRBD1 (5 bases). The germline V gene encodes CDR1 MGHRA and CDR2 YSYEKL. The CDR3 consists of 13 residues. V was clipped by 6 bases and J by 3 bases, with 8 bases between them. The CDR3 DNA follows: TGCGCCAGCAGGCAGGGTGACACCGGGGAGCTGTTTTTT. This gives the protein CASRQGDTGELFF.

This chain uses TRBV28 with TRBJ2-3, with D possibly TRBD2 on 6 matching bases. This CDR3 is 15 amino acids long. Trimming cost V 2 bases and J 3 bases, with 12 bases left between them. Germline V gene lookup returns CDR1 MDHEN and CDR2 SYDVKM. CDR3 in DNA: TGTGCCAGCAGTTTAGGGCTAGCGAATACAGATACGCAGTATTTT. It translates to CASSLGLANTDTQYF.

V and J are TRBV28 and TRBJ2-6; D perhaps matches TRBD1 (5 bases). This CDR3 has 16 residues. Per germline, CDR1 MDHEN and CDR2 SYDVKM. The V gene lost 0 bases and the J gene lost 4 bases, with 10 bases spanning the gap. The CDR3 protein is CASSLWSGPGANVLTF. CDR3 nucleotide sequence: TGTGCCAGCAGTTTATGGTCAGGGCCCGGGGCCAACGTCCTGACTTTC.

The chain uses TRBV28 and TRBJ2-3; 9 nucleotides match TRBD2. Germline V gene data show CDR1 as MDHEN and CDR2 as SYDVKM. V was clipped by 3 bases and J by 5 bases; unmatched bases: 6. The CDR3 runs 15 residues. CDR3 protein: CASSLGGRAIDTQYF. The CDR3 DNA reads TGTGCCAGCAGTTTGGGCGGGAGGGCCATAGATACGCAGTATTTT. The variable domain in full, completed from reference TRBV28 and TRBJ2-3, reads DVKVTQSSRYLVKRTGEKVFLECVQDMDHENMFWYRQDPGLGLRLIYFSYDVKMKEKGDIPEGYSVSREKKERFSLILESASTNQTSMYLCASSLGGRAIDTQYFGPGTRLTVL.

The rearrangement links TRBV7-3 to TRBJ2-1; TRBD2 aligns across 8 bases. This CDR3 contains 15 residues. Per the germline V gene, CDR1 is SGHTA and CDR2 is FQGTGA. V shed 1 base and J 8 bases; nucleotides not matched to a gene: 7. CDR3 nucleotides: TGTGCCAGCAGCTTAATGTCGGGACTAGTACATGAGCAGTTCTTC. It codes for CASSLMSGLVHEQFF.

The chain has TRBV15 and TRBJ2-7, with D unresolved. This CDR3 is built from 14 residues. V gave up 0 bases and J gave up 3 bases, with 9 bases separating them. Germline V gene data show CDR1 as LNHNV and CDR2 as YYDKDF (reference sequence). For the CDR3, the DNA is TGTGCCACCAGCAGAGATTCCAGTCTCTACGAGCAGTACTTC. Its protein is CATSRDSSLYEQYF.

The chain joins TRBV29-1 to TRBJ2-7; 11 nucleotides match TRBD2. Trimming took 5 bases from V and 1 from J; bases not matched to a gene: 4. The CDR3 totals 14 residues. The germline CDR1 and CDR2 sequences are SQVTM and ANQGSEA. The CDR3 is CSVTSGSWSYEQYF. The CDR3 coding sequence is TGCAGCGTTACTAGCGGGAGCTGGTCCTACGAGCAGTACTTC.

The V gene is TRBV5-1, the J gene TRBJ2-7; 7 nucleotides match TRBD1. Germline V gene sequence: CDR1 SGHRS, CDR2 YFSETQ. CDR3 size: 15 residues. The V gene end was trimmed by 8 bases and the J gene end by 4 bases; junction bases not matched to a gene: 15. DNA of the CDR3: TGCGCCAGTAAAACGACCCAGGACAGGATATACGAGCAGTACTTC. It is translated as CASKTTQDRIYEQYF.

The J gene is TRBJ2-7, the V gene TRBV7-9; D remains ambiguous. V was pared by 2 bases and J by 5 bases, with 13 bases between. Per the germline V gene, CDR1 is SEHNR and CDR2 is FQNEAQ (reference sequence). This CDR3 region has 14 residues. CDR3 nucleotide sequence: TGTGCCAGCAGCTTACCCAGTTTAGCCCACGAGCAGTACTTC. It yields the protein CASSLPSLAHEQYF. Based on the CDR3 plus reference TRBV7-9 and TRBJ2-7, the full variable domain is DTGVSQNPRHKITKRGQNVTFRCDPISEHNRLYWYRQTLGQGPEFLTYFQNEAQLEKSRLLSDRFSAERPKGSFSTLEIQRTEQGDSAMYLCASSLPSLAHEQYFGPGTRLTVT.